Relative to its sample, the clone carrying this TCR beta chain is medium-sized. What it binds is not known. The sample comes from a study of metastatic and nonmetastatic thyroid tumors. Whole-study context: Repertoire data that came from the blood and tumor or nodule tissue of malignant and benign thyroid patients were compared. Study-wide results and caveats: The reported finding was significantly higher TCR beta diversity in malignant thyroid tumors relative to benign nodules, in blood and tumor.

All patients were untreated before thyroid surgery. Germline values: CDR1 DFQATT, CDR2 SNEGSKA (reference sequence). V lost 7 bases and J 2 bases, leaving 15 bases between the germline ends. The length of the CDR3 is 13 residues. MiXCR was used by TCRdb to re-call the PCR reads. The sample has 13,000 to 15,000 clones, around 29% seen once; the top ten hold approximately 4%. J is TRBJ2-7 and V is TRBV20-1; D remains unclear. The sample was blood. This sequence originates from a female donor with papillary thyroid cancer or a benign thyroid nodule (not recorded which). Some clones in this sample may be carry-over from other donors' samples. CDR3: CSGQLDGTYEQYF. CDR3 in DNA: TGCAGTGGACAACTGGACGGAACCTACGAGCAGTACTTC.